These T cell receptor beta chains were read from a single sample in a study of cytomegalovirus exposure and HLA in healthy donors. The table came from immunoSEQ multiplex PCR; TCRdb's copy has only in-frame clones and leaves some out. This sample carries approximately 200,000 clones, over 65% of them seen once, and the ten largest clones take under 7.5%. Sequenced sample: PBMCs. The receptor set was obtained from a man younger than 35 in good health and CMV-seropositive. Both conserved end residues are part of each CDR3. The D gene is left open where the match is weak. Clone size, where shown, is once, few, many, or a class for clones that have expanded.

d_gene	v_gene	j_gene	abundance	CDR3aa	CDR3nt
TRBD1	TRBV19	TRBJ1-1	once	CASSIGVRGLEAFF	TGTGCCAGTAGTATTGGAGTCAGGGGGCTAGAAGCTTTCTTT
.	TRBV30	TRBJ2-1	once	CAWSSGGYNEQFF	TGTGCCTGGAGTTCAGGGGGGTACAATGAGCAGTTCTTC
.	TRBV28	TRBJ2-1	.	CASSFGGSYNEQFF	TGTGCCAGCAGTTTTGGGGGGTCCTACAATGAGCAGTTCTTC
.	TRBV6-1	TRBJ2-1	.	CASSEVQGDEQFF	TGTGCCAGCAGTGAGGTACAGGGCGATGAGCAGTTCTTC
TRBD1	TRBV6-5	TRBJ1-2	few	CASSRDRFYGYTF	TGTGCCAGCAGCCGGGACAGGTTCTATGGCTACACCTTC
.	TRBV2	TRBJ2-7	.	CASSLETDYEQYF	TGTGCCAGCAGCTTAGAAACCGACTACGAGCAGTACTTC
TRBD2	TRBV14	TRBJ2-7	few	CASSQDWDYLSSYEQYF	TGTGCCAGCAGCCAAGATTGGGACTACCTTAGCTCCTACGAGCAGTACTTC
.	TRBV25-1	TRBJ2-7	.	CASRETGRPYEQYF	TGTGCCAGCAGGGAGACAGGGAGGCCCTACGAGCAGTACTTC
.	TRBV30	TRBJ1-3	.	CAWSVPQTGSDTIYF	TGTGCCTGGAGTGTCCCCCAAACAGGGTCGGACACCATATATTTT
.	TRBV27	TRBJ1-1	.	CASNRGGKMNTEAFF	TGTGCCAGCAATCGGGGGGGGAAAATGAACACTGAAGCTTTCTTT
.	TRBV7-9	TRBJ1-5	.	CASSRAYSNQPQHF	TGTGCCAGCAGCCGAGCGTATAGCAATCAGCCCCAGCATTTT
.	TRBV2	TRBJ1-2	.	CASSEARGGYTF	TGTGCCAGCAGTGAAGCAAGGGGTGGCTACACCTTC
.	TRBV7-2	TRBJ2-3	once	CASSLGPTAEVGF	TGTGCCAGCAGCTTAGGCCCAACGGCGGAGGTCGGTTTT
TRBD2	TRBV5-4	TRBJ2-1	.	CASSRSGFSYNEQFF	TGTGCCAGCAGTCGTAGCGGGTTCTCCTACAATGAGCAGTTCTTC
.	TRBV2	TRBJ2-7	few	CASRQGSEEQYF	TGTGCCAGCAGGCAGGGATCGGAGGAGCAGTACTTC
TRBD2	TRBV25-1	TRBJ2-3	once	CASKTPGGGTQYF	TGTGCCAGCAAAACGCCGGGAGGTGGCACGCAGTATTTT
.	TRBV5-1	TRBJ2-1	once	CASSLGSSEQFF	TGCGCCAGCAGCTTGGGTAGCAGTGAGCAGTTCTTC
TRBD2	TRBV11-2	TRBJ2-3	once	CASSFEAGEVSDTQYF	TGTGCCAGCAGCTTCGAAGCGGGAGAGGTCTCAGATACGCAGTATTTT
TRBD2	TRBV30	TRBJ2-1	.	CAWRRSASGRSSYNEQFF	TGTGCCTGGAGGAGATCGGCTAGCGGGAGAAGCTCCTACAATGAGCAGTTCTTC
.	TRBV5-1	TRBJ2-7	few	CASSIGASEQYF	TGCGCCAGCAGTATTGGGGCCTCTGAGCAGTACTTC
.	TRBV11-2	TRBJ2-2	.	CASSLGGPNTGELFF	TGTGCCAGCAGCTTAGGGGGCCCGAACACCGGGGAGCTGTTTTTT
TRBD2	TRBV13	TRBJ2-3	.	CASSSSGRGTDTQYF	TGTGCCAGCAGTTCTAGCGGGAGGGGCACAGATACGCAGTATTTT
TRBD1	TRBV19	TRBJ1-2	.	CASSLLQGVGFGYTF	TGTGCCAGTAGCCTCTTACAGGGGGTTGGGTTTGGCTACACCTTC
.	TRBV29-1	TRBJ2-1	.	CSVEGSVYNEQFF	TGCAGCGTTGAAGGGTCGGTTTACAATGAGCAGTTCTTC
TRBD1	TRBV11-2	TRBJ1-2	.	CASSPRTGATYGYTF	TGTGCCAGCAGCCCTCGGACAGGGGCCACCTATGGCTACACCTTC
TRBD1	TRBV19	TRBJ2-1	.	CASSGPGQGGDEQFF	TGTGCCAGTAGTGGACCCGGACAGGGGGGGGATGAGCAGTTCTTC
.	TRBV27	TRBJ2-5	.	CASSEFSGKETQYF	TGTGCCAGCAGCGAGTTTTCAGGGAAAGAGACCCAGTACTTC
.	TRBV19	TRBJ1-3	.	CASSTPAGSGNTIYF	TGTGCCAGTAGTACCCCCGCGGGCTCTGGAAACACCATATATTTT
.	TRBV27	TRBJ2-1	once	CASSSRAYNEQFF	TGTGCCAGCAGTTCCAGGGCCTACAATGAGCAGTTCTTC
TRBD1	TRBV7-9	TRBJ1-4	.	CASSVSQGARNEKLFF	TGTGCCAGCAGCGTATCGCAGGGGGCGCGTAATGAAAAACTGTTTTTT
TRBD2	TRBV29-1	TRBJ2-3	once	CSVTSGSTDTQYF	TGCAGCGTCACTAGCGGAAGCACAGATACGCAGTATTTT
TRBD1	TRBV4-3	TRBJ1-2	.	CASSLSTGTGGYTF	TGCGCCAGCAGCCTCTCCACCGGGACAGGTGGCTACACCTTC
.	TRBV27	TRBJ2-5	.	CASSNRAQETQYF	TGTGCCAGCAGTAACAGGGCCCAAGAGACCCAGTACTTC
TRBD2	TRBV6-5	TRBJ2-2	once	CASGLAGTGELFF	TGTGCCAGCGGGTTAGCGGGAACCGGGGAGCTGTTTTTT
.	TRBV15	TRBJ2-7	.	CATSRELTDPYEQYF	TGTGCCACCAGCAGAGAACTGACAGATCCCTACGAGCAGTACTTC
.	TRBV5-1	TRBJ2-5	.	CASSLDLGETQYF	TGCGCCAGCAGCTTGGACCTCGGAGAGACCCAGTACTTC
TRBD2	TRBV10-3	TRBJ2-5	.	CAIRGSREAETQYF	TGTGCCATCAGAGGATCTCGGGAGGCGGAGACCCAGTACTTC
.	TRBV4-3	TRBJ2-5	.	CASSQDPPGSGQTQYF	TGCGCCAGCAGCCAAGATCCCCCAGGGTCGGGCCAGACCCAGTACTTC
TRBD1	TRBV7-9	TRBJ2-7	.	CASSLAGGNEQYF	TGTGCCAGCAGCTTAGCAGGGGGCAACGAGCAGTACTTC
.	TRBV4-1	TRBJ1-4	.	CASSQVSGVTANEKLFF	TGCGCCAGCAGCCAAGTATCAGGGGTTACGGCTAATGAAAAACTGTTTTTT
.	TRBV4-3	TRBJ1-1	.	CASSQEGRGFPEAFF	TGCGCCAGCAGCCAAGAGGGGAGGGGGTTCCCTGAAGCTTTCTTT
.	TRBV29-1	TRBJ2-1	.	CSVRGNEQFF	TGCAGCGTCCGGGGGAATGAGCAGTTCTTC
TRBD1	TRBV6-1	TRBJ1-5	.	CASSEDRGRSQPQHF	TGTGCCAGCAGTGAGGACAGGGGACGAAGTCAGCCCCAGCATTTT